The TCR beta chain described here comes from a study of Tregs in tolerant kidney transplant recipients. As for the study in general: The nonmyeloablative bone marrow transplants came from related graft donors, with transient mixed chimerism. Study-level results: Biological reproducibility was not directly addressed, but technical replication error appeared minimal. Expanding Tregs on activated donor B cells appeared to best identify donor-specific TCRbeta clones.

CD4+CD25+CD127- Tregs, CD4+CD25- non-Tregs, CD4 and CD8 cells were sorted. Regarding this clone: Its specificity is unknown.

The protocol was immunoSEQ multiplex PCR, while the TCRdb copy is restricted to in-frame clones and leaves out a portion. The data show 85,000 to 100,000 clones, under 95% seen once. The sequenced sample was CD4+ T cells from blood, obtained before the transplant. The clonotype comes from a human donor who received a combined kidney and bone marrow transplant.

The CDR3 reads CASSWGLAGDYEQYF. The CDR3 DNA reads as TGTGCCAGCAGCTGGGGACTAGCGGGAGACTACGAGCAGTACTTC. The chain has TRBV12-1 and TRBJ2-7; the table assigns TRBD2, which was not confirmed against the DNA. TRBV12-1 is a pseudogene segment. There are 15 residues in the CDR3.